This T cell receptor beta chain was obtained from a study of OX40 agonist ivuxolimab in advanced cancers. For the study at large: Ivuxolimab doses were 0.01, 0.1, 0.3, 1.5, 3 or 10 mg/kg every 2 weeks.

Between the trimmed V and J ends, which lost 3 bases and 0 bases, there was a span of 12 bases. CDR3 length equals 16 residues. Germline CDR1 and CDR2: SNHLY and FYNNEI. Sequenced by immunoSEQ multiplex PCR; TCRdb stores in-frame clones only, minus some. The profile shows fewer than 65,000 clones, over 80% of them singletons. V is TRBV2 and J is TRBJ2-1, with D unresolved. The sequence was obtained from an adult with an advanced solid tumor such as melanoma, head and neck, liver or kidney cancer. The sequencing used CD4+ or CD8+ T cells sorted from blood, collected in a trial of the OX40 agonist ivuxolimab. CDR3 DNA sequence: TGTGCCAGCAGTGACCGGCCAAATGGCTCCTACAATGAGCAGTTCTTC. Translated: CASSDRPNGSYNEQFF.